The 13 T cell receptor beta chains listed next were all sequenced from one sample in a study of molecular identifiers for immune sequencing clone quantification. TCRdb called the PCR reads again in MiXCR, with one record for every CDR3 protein. Of around 480,000 distinct CDR3 sequences in the sample, 20% to 25% are singletons; the top ten hold 0.7% to 1%. Material: naive CD8+ T cells from blood, with Jurkat cell RNA spiked in. Subset in this sample: FACS-sorted CD8+CD4-CCR7+CD45RA+ naive T cells. All receptors come from a human donor in good health. Some libraries in this study had Jurkat cell RNA spiked in.

This clonotype was seen a handful of times. The chain combines TRBV4-1 with TRBJ2-1; 10 nucleotides line up with TRBD1. The J segment lost 1 base and the V segment lost 3 bases, leaving 3 bases of the junction unmatched. Looked up from germline, CDR1 is MGHRA and CDR2 is YSYEKL. There are 16 residues in the CDR3. The CDR3 DNA sequence: TGCGCCAGCAGCCATGGGACAGGGGTTTCCTACAATGAGCAGTTCTTC. Translation: CASSHGTGVSYNEQFF.

This clonotype was recorded a few times. The gene calls are TRBV4-1 and TRBJ2-1; D tentatively fits TRBD1 or TRBD2 (5 bases each). CDR3 length: 14 amino acids. Germline lookup yields CDR1 MGHRA and CDR2 YSYEKL. The V and J ends lost 4 bases and 8 bases respectively, with 15 bases between them. Here the CDR3 reads CASSRGTSGHEQFF. CDR3 coding DNA: TGCGCCAGCAGCCGAGGGACCTCTGGGCATGAGCAGTTCTTC.

The chain links TRBV11-2 to TRBJ2-7; D gene uncertain. The CDR3 consists of 14 residues. V lost 1 base and J lost 1, with 8 bases in between. The germline V gene has CDR1 SGHAT and CDR2 FQNNGV. CDR3 DNA: TGTGCCAGCAGCTTAGTGTACCTATCCTACGAGCAGTACTTC. This sequence encodes CASSLVYLSYEQYF.

In its sample, this clonotype was seen a few times. V and J are TRBV30 and TRBJ2-1, with D perhaps matching TRBD1 (6 bases). The CDR3 extends over 15 amino acids. Germline CDR1 reads GTSNPN; CDR2 reads SVGIG (reference sequence). Trimming stripped 2 bases from V and 4 bases from J, with 15 bases between. CDR3 in DNA: TGTGCCTGGAGTATTGGGACACCCGAATACAATGAGCAGTTCTTC. Encoded protein: CAWSIGTPEYNEQFF.

This chain links TRBV5-1 with TRBJ2-3; 8 bases line up with TRBD2. The germline V gene has CDR1 SGHRS and CDR2 YFSETQ. Losses at the gene ends were 3 bases for V and 3 bases for J; bases not matched to a gene: 15. There are 18 residues in the CDR3. DNA for the CDR3: TGCGCCAGCAGCTGGGATTCTGCCGGGACTAGTTCAACAGATACGCAGTATTTT. Translating gives CASSWDSAGTSSTDTQYF.

This clonotype has a handful of counts. The chain has TRBV7-9 and TRBJ1-2; 8 nucleotides agree with TRBD1. J lost 2 bases, V lost 6 bases, and 11 bases had no gene match. The CDR3 runs 16 residues. Germline CDR1 SEHNR, CDR2 FQNEAQ (reference sequence). The CDR3 coding sequence is TGTGCCAGCAGTTCTACTCGGACAGGGAAGAACTATGGCTACACCTTC. It specifies CASSSTRTGKNYGYTF. Using reference TRBV7-9 and TRBJ1-2 for the parts outside the CDR3, the full variable domain is DTGVSQNPRHKITKRGQNVTFRCDPISEHNRLYWYRQTLGQGPEFLTYFQNEAQLEKSRLLSDRFSAERPKGSFSTLEIQRTEQGDSAMYLCASSSTRTGKNYGYTFGSGTRLTVV.

A remark on this clonotype: With a much larger clone just one base away, this may be a read error. This chain links TRBV6-6 with TRBJ2-7; D might be TRBD1 or TRBD2, each matching 5 bases. The CDR3 loop spans 14 amino acids. Germline assignment: CDR1 MNHNY and CDR2 SVGAGI (reference sequence). Deletions cut 8 bases from V and 11 bases from J, with 25 bases between. This CDR3 is CASDAGTGLDLEYF. CDR3 bases: TGTGCCAGCGACGCCGGGACGGGTCTGGATCTGGAGTACTTC.

V and J are TRBV7-9 and TRBJ2-2; 14 bases match TRBD2. Germline-derived CDR1 and CDR2 are SEHNR and FQNEAQ (reference sequence). V lost 4 bases, J lost 0 bases, and 4 bases stayed unmatched. The length of the CDR3 is 18 residues. CDR3: CASSSPGLAGANTGELFF. In DNA, the CDR3 is TGTGCCAGCAGCTCACCGGGACTAGCGGGAGCGAACACCGGGGAGCTGTTTTTT.

As concerns this clonotype: This may be a read error, as it is one base from a much larger clone. The chain joins TRBV7-2 to TRBJ2-3; D gene unclear. Germline V gene sequence: CDR1 SGHTA, CDR2 FQGNSA. The CDR3 is made up of 14 amino acids. Deletions cut 5 bases from V and 1 base from J, with 10 bases between. The chain's CDR3 is CASSPGPCTDTQYF. The CDR3 bases are TGTGCCAGCAGCCCCGGACCATGCACAGATACGCAGTATTTT.

V usage is TRBV10-3 and J usage is TRBJ2-4, with 7 bases aligning to TRBD2. The CDR3 covers 17 residues. CDR1 is ENHRY and CDR2 is SYGVKD in the germline V gene. V shed 3 bases, J shed 3 bases, and the junction held 11 bases outside the gene matches. In nucleotides, the CDR3 is TGTGCCATCAGTGACTCGGCCGATGGGAGGGTCAAAAACATTCAGTACTTC. This translates into CAISDSADGRVKNIQYF.

A few counts support this clonotype. V usage is TRBV9 and J usage is TRBJ1-6, with D hard to call. Germline assignment: CDR1 SGDLS and CDR2 YYNGEE. The CDR3 contains 13 residues. V was pared by 3 bases and J by 10 bases, with 11 bases between. The CDR3 sequence: CASSGVLGSPLHF. The CDR3 DNA sequence: TGTGCCAGCAGCGGTGTACTGGGGTCACCCCTCCACTTT.

CDR3 protein: CASSIVGGSFNQPQHF. In nucleotides, the CDR3 is TGTGCCAGTAGTATAGTGGGGGGCAGTTTCAATCAGCCCCAGCATTTT. This chain joins TRBV19 and TRBJ1-5, with TRBD1 as a possible D gene (6 bases). Looked up from germline, CDR1 is LNHDA and CDR2 is SQIVND (reference sequence). The CDR3 loop spans 16 amino acids. V was shortened by 1 base and J by 3 bases, with 13 bases between the two germline ends.

This clonotype was recorded once. The chain is built from TRBV5-8 and TRBJ2-1; TRBD1 aligns across 7 bases. Germline-derived CDR1 and CDR2 are SGHTS and YDEGEE. V was pared by 4 bases and J by 12 bases, with 7 bases of the junction left unmatched. There are 12 residues in the CDR3. This CDR3 is CASSIDRAVQFF. The CDR3 DNA sequence: TGTGCCAGCAGCATAGACAGGGCGGTGCAGTTCTTC.